This T cell receptor beta chain was recovered during a study of blood T cells in healthy people across ages. Study-level points and caveats: Versus aged donors, long-lived donors had higher diversity and more naive CD4+ cells. Significant beta diversity loss was already apparent by age roughly 38, declining roughly linearly.

Primers used in a second PCR of about 7 to 12 cycles were a sample-barcoded 5' primer and a J-beta primer mix. TCRdb used MiXCR to reprocess the 5' RACE reads, holding one entry per CDR3 protein. The table records hundreds of thousands of distinct CDR3 sequences, about 40% of them present only once. Concerning this clonotype: The target antigen is unknown.

Researchers collected around 10 milliliters of peripheral blood from every single donor. CDR3 length: 15 amino acids. Trimming took 5 bases from V and 0 from J, leaving 13 bases between them. The receptor's source is a woman between 55 and 75 years old in good health. The sequenced sample consisted of blood. The V call is TRBV12-3 or TRBV12-4, the J call TRBJ1-1; D remains unclear. The CDR3 nucleotides are TGTGCCAGCAGTCAAAGAACCTTCATGAACACTGAAGCTTTCTTT. It specifies CASSQRTFMNTEAFF.